The rows below give T cell receptor beta chains drawn from one sample of a study of molecular identifiers for immune sequencing clone quantification. TCRdb passed the PCR reads through MiXCR, listing each CDR3 protein once. This sample has some 59,000 distinct CDR3 sequences, with roughly a quarter found just once. Sequenced material: naive CD8+ T cells from blood, with Jurkat cell RNA spiked in. The receptors originated from a human donor in good health. Some libraries in this study had Jurkat cell RNA spiked in. Both conserved end residues are part of each CDR3. The order of the fields is CDR3 DNA, CDR3 protein, clone size, V gene, J gene, D gene. The D gene is left open where the match is weak. The size entry is marked missing in some rows and otherwise reads once, few, many or a size class.

TGCAGCGTTGAAGATGCCAGGGGGCCCTTCTACGAGCAGTACTTC	CSVEDARGPFYEQYF	many	TRBV29-1	TRBJ2-7	TRBD1
TGTGCCAGCAGTTACTCGGGGGGATTGGGCGAGCAGTACTTC	CASSYSGGLGEQYF	many	TRBV6-5	TRBJ2-7	.
TGTGCCAGCAGAAGCACGGGGGCTGGGGAGCAGTACTTC	CASRSTGAGEQYF	.	TRBV7-2	TRBJ2-7	.
TGTGCCAGTACCACAAAGGGGGGGACATGGGGGACTGAAGCTTTCTTT	CASTTKGGTWGTEAFF	many	TRBV19	TRBJ1-1	.
TGTGCCAGCAGGTGGGCTAGCGGGAGTGGTGCAGATACGCAGTATTTT	CASRWASGSGADTQYF	many	TRBV6-2/TRBV6-3	TRBJ2-3	TRBD2
TGTGCCAGCAGTGAGAGGACTACTAGCACAGATACGCAGTATTTT	CASSERTTSTDTQYF	many	TRBV25-1	TRBJ2-3	.
TGTGCCAGCAGCTCTGGGGTGGGAGCCTACGAGCAGTACTTC	CASSSGVGAYEQYF	many	TRBV5-4	TRBJ2-7	.
TGTGCCAGCAGTTACGGGCCAGTACTACGGCGGGGAAGCACAGATACGCAGTATTTT	CASSYGPVLRRGSTDTQYF	.	TRBV6-2/TRBV6-3	TRBJ2-3	.
TGTGCCAGCAGCCTCTCCCCCCTGACAGGGGGCGGCGGGACTGAAGCTTTCTTT	CASSLSPLTGGGGTEAFF	many	TRBV9	TRBJ1-1	TRBD1
TGTGCCAGCAGCCCAGGGACTAGCGGAATCACAGATACGCAGTATTTT	CASSPGTSGITDTQYF	many	TRBV12-3/TRBV12-4	TRBJ2-3	TRBD2
TGTGCCAGCAGTTACTCGATCTTGGGGGGCGAGCAGTACTTC	CASSYSILGGEQYF	many	TRBV6-5	TRBJ2-7	.
TGTGCCAGCAGCTTGTGGATAACCGGGGGTCAGCCCCAGCATTTT	CASSLWITGGQPQHF	many	TRBV5-6	TRBJ1-5	.
TGTGCCAGCAGCCGATTAGCTAACTCCTACAATGAGCAGTTCTTC	CASSRLANSYNEQFF	many	TRBV7-2	TRBJ2-1	.
TGTGCCAGCAGCCACAACAGGGGTGGTCAGCCCCAGCATTTT	CASSHNRGGQPQHF	many	TRBV7-2	TRBJ1-5	TRBD1
TGTGCCAGCAGCGCCCTACAGGGACGGGACGAGACCCAGTACTTC	CASSALQGRDETQYF	many	TRBV7-9	TRBJ2-5	.
TGTGCCAGCAGTTTTGACAGGAATCAGCCCCAGCATTTT	CASSFDRNQPQHF	many	TRBV12-3/TRBV12-4	TRBJ1-5	.
TGCAGCGTTCTCGGTGACAGCGAGGCCAAAAACATTCAGTACTTC	CSVLGDSEAKNIQYF	.	TRBV29-1	TRBJ2-4	.
TGTGCCAGCAGCACCTATGCAGGCTATGAGCAGTTCTTC	CASSTYAGYEQFF	.	TRBV7-2	TRBJ2-1	.
TGTGCCAGCAGCCTAACAGGGACAGAGAGCAATCAGCCCCAGCATTTT	CASSLTGTESNQPQHF	many	TRBV7-8	TRBJ1-5	TRBD1
TGCGCCAGCAGCCAAGAACAGGGGGAGGGGGAGCTGTTTTTT	CASSQEQGEGELFF	many	TRBV4-3	TRBJ2-2	TRBD1
TGTGCCAGCAGTGAATTTGGCCGGAGCTCCTACGAGCAGTACTTC	CASSEFGRSSYEQYF	many	TRBV25-1	TRBJ2-7	.
TGTGCCAGCAGCTTAGTAAAAGCTTACACAGATACGCAGTATTTT	CASSLVKAYTDTQYF	many	TRBV7-6	TRBJ2-3	.
TGTGCCAGCGCCCTGACCCCCTACGAGCAGTACTTC	CASALTPYEQYF	.	TRBV27	TRBJ2-7	.
TGTGCCAGCAGCCCACCCGGACAGGACTACAATGAGCAGTTCTTC	CASSPPGQDYNEQFF	many	TRBV11-2	TRBJ2-1	TRBD1
TGCAGCGGTGACGGGTTGAACACTGAAGCTTTCTTT	CSGDGLNTEAFF	medium-sized	TRBV29-1	TRBJ1-1	.
TGTGCCACCAGTGATAACCCGGGGGGGCGTTACTCCTACGAGCAGTACTTC	CATSDNPGGRYSYEQYF	many	TRBV24-1	TRBJ2-7	TRBD2
TGTGCCAGCAGTCCAGGGTTTCCCACTGAAGCTTTCTTT	CASSPGFPTEAFF	.	TRBV12-3/TRBV12-4	TRBJ1-1	.
TGCAGTGCTAGGTACAGTTCTTACGCGCAGTCCTTC	CSARYSSYAQSF	.	TRBV20-1	TRBJ2-7	.
TGTGCCAGCAGTTCTCCCGTCCGACTAGCAGTAAACACCGGGGAGCTGTTTTTT	CASSSPVRLAVNTGELFF	.	TRBV28	TRBJ2-2	TRBD2
TGTGCCAGCAGCTATAGCGGGAGCTCCTCCGAGCAGTACTTC	CASSYSGSSSEQYF	.	TRBV9	TRBJ2-7	TRBD2
TGTGCCTGCAGAGGGGACACGGCCTACGAGCAGTACTTC	CACRGDTAYEQYF	.	TRBV2	TRBJ2-7	.
TGCAGCGTTGTCACAGGGGAGGTTGAAGCTTTCTTT	CSVVTGEVEAFF	many	TRBV29-1	TRBJ1-1	TRBD1
TGTGCCAGTGATAGCGGGGGGTCTAGCACAGATACGCAGTATTTT	CASDSGGSSTDTQYF	many	TRBV6-1	TRBJ2-3	TRBD2
TGTGCCAGTACTCCGTGGGGGGGGTCGGATGAAGCTTTCTTT	CASTPWGGSDEAFF	.	TRBV19	TRBJ1-1	.
TGTGCCAGCAGTTACCCCCCCCTTAGGGGGACTAGCAATCAGCCCCAGCATTTT	CASSYPPLRGTSNQPQHF	many	TRBV6-7	TRBJ1-5	.
TGCAGCGTTGTTACAGGGGTCGGGACAGATACGCAGTATTTT	CSVVTGVGTDTQYF	many	TRBV29-1	TRBJ2-3	TRBD1
TGTGCCAGCCTCCTGAGGGGGCCGAGCACAGATACGCAGTATTTT	CASLLRGPSTDTQYF	many	TRBV28	TRBJ2-3	TRBD1
TGTGCCAGCAGCCAAGGGACAGGGCCCTACGAGCAGTACTTC	CASSQGTGPYEQYF	many	TRBV14	TRBJ2-7	TRBD1
TGTGCCAGCAGTTACTCGCCAGGGAGGAGTGAGCAGTTCTTC	CASSYSPGRSEQFF	few	TRBV6-5	TRBJ2-1	.
TGTGCCAGCAGCCAGTACCGGGGTACAGCGGGAGTCGGCGGGGAGCTGTTTTTT	CASSQYRGTAGVGGELFF	many	TRBV3-1	TRBJ2-2	TRBD2
TGCGCCAGCAGCTGGACCTCCGGACAGGGGTACTCCTACGAGCAGTACTTC	CASSWTSGQGYSYEQYF	many	TRBV5-1	TRBJ2-7	TRBD1
TGTGCCACGGAACCGGGCGGGAGGGTCGGGGAGCTGTTTTTT	CATEPGGRVGELFF	many	TRBV24-1	TRBJ2-2	TRBD2